This section outlines one T cell receptor (beta chain) sequence together with its context. This clone's antigen is unknown. The record has no base qualities; no much larger clone is one base away. Counted from cysteine to phenylalanine, this CDR3 has 17 amino acids. Solely the CDR3 DNA is kept, with 51 bases framed from the first base. After removal of 6 bases from V and 3 bases from J, the junction retains 11 bases not matched to a gene. The germline V gene encodes CDR1 SGHRS and CDR2 YFSETQ. The collaborating institutions used their own protocols to collect whole blood in K2EDTA tubes. For TCRbeta analysis, collaborator samples were shipped as frozen whole blood, as isolated PBMCs, or as DNA extracted from either sample type. The immunoSEQ Assay, a bias-controlled multiplex PCR, was used to amplify TCRbeta CDR3 regions from genomic DNA. For the original study's pipeline: Nucleated cell counts per sample were estimated from amplification of reference gene primers within the assay. To quantify the absolute abundance of each unique TCRbeta CDR3 rearrangement, sequence reads were collapsed and filtered. For each sample, productive Simpson clonality was calculated as the square root of Simpson's diversity index over productive rearrangements. Here the immuneACCESS table is served through TCRdb, limited to in-frame sequences with V and J called. Missing clones are a known gap in these copies; in checked studies unresolved V genes cover under half, and the rest lacks a known reason. V and J calls and clone size come straight from that table; D and trimming were deduced from the DNA. This sample lists about 120,000 clones; roughly 82% were detected once. Together, the top ten hold about an eighth of the sample.

The data were obtained in a study of blood T cell repertoires in COVID-19 (dated by TCRdb to about 2020). In terms of the full investigation: The collaborator samples originated in the United States, Italy and Spain and spanned the acute and convalescent phases of COVID-19. The prospective study material was composed of cDNA or gDNA derived from T cells, B-cell-depleted T cells, or PBMCs. Subjects who had been exposed to COVID-19, were actively infected with it, or had recovered from it provided the deeply sampled blood TCRbeta repertoires that made up the dataset. A freely available public database, intended as a resource for researchers studying the immune response to SARS-CoV-2, is where the repertoires were released. Samples came from the ongoing ImmuneRACE study (first 160 participants) plus 1,254 subjects from 6 global collaborators. A de-identified subject ID, COVID-19 status, age in years and sex were almost always included in the sample metadata. HLA class I and class II types, where available, came from metadata supplied by the sample provider rather than from assay-based typing. Beyond this particular receptor, the publication reports: How much clinical and demographic metadata was included differed by source and by participant, and the metadata was provided uncurated.

The receptor chain draws on TRBV5-1 and TRBJ2-3; 12 junctional bases match TRBD1. This receptor was taken from a human donor in a cohort sampled during active COVID-19. The material sequenced was peripheral blood. The CDR3 has the sequence CASTPGTGGAWTDTQYF. The DNA is TGCGCCAGCACCCCCGGGACAGGGGGCGCCTGGACAGATACGCAGTATTTT.